Each of the 11 T cell receptor beta chains below was sequenced from the same sample in a study of OX40 agonist ivuxolimab in advanced cancers. Profiled with immunoSEQ multiplex PCR; TCRdb holds only in-frame clones, not every one. The repertoire includes roughly 41,000 clones, over 75% of them detected once, and less than 2% sits in the top ten. The sample was CD4+ or CD8+ T cells sorted from blood, taken in a trial of the OX40 agonist ivuxolimab. These receptors came from an adult with an advanced solid tumor such as melanoma, head and neck, liver or kidney cancer.

This clone has more than one count but fewer than ten. The V and J genes are TRBV7-6 and TRBJ1-6; no clear D. Germline CDR1 reads SGHVS; CDR2 reads FNYEAQ. The CDR3 runs to 12 residues. Trimming left V 3 bases short and J 7 bases short, with 4 bases between. The CDR3 sequence: CASSFDNSPLHF. The DNA for the CDR3 is TGTGCCAGCAGCTTTGACAATTCACCCCTCCACTTT.

CDR3 loop: CASSFGSYEQYF. The CDR3 DNA sequence: TGTGCCAGCAGTTTTGGGAGTTACGAGCAGTACTTC. This chain joins TRBV28 and TRBJ2-7, with D tentatively TRBD2 (5 bases). The CDR3 has 12 residues. Deletions cut 3 bases from V and 4 bases from J, with 7 bases between. Per the germline V gene, CDR1 is MDHEN and CDR2 is SYDVKM.

V is TRBV6-5 and J is TRBJ2-3; TRBD2 agrees at 7 bases. Germline CDR1 MNHEY, CDR2 SVGAGI. The CDR3 consists of 16 residues. J lost 4 bases, V lost 2 bases, and 9 bases had no gene match. In DNA, the CDR3 is TGTGCCAGCAGTTACGGACTAGGAAAAGGCCCAGATACGCAGTATTTT. This encodes CASSYGLGKGPDTQYF.

The CDR3 sequence is CASSLTSGGNNEQFF. DNA of the CDR3: TGTGCCAGCAGTCTCACTAGCGGGGGAAACAATGAGCAGTTCTTC. The chain combines TRBV7-2 with TRBJ2-1, with 11 bases matching TRBD2. With V trimmed by 6 bases and J by 5 bases, 6 bases remained unmatched. The CDR3 sequence is 15 residues long. In germline, CDR1 is SGHTA, CDR2 FQGNSA.

The chain uses TRBV6-5 and TRBJ2-5; D possibly corresponds to TRBD1 (6 bases). The CDR3 spans 13 residues. CDR1 MNHEY and CDR2 SVGAGI come from the germline V gene. Trimming took 8 bases from V and 2 from J, leaving 12 bases between them. This CDR3 reads CASGRGLQETQYF. The CDR3 DNA reads TGTGCCAGCGGCAGGGGCCTACAAGAGACCCAGTACTTC.

This chain connects TRBV30 to TRBJ1-4; no clear D gene. The CDR3 spans 14 residues. Germline V gives CDR1 GTSNPN, CDR2 SVGIG (reference sequence). Trimming removed 2 bases at V and 6 bases at J, with 13 bases between. The CDR3 reads CAWSLGLGDEKLFF. The DNA for the CDR3 is TGTGCCTGGAGTTTAGGGCTTGGGGATGAAAAACTGTTTTTT.

The chain recombines TRBV18 with TRBJ1-6, with a possible D match to TRBD1 (5 bases). Between the trimmed V and J ends, which lost 1 base and 11 bases, there was a span of 12 bases. The CDR3 is made up of 14 amino acids. Germline CDR1 and CDR2: KGHSH and LQKENI. The chain's CDR3 is CASSPQGHRTPLHF. DNA for the CDR3: TGTGCCAGCTCACCACAGGGGCATCGGACACCCCTCCACTTT.

J is TRBJ2-1 and V is TRBV28, with 8 bases identical to TRBD2. CDR1 is MDHEN, CDR2 SYDVKM, per germline. CDR3 length: 16 amino acids. V shed 5 bases, J shed 4 bases, and the junction held 10 bases outside the gene matches. The CDR3 sequence: CASSKTWTSRYNEQFF. For the CDR3, the DNA is TGTGCCAGCAGTAAGACCTGGACTAGCCGATACAATGAGCAGTTCTTC.

This clone was picked up a small number of times. CDR3 sequence (DNA): TGTGCCAGCTCACCGGAAAGGGGTAATTCACCCCTCCACTTT. Its protein product is CASSPERGNSPLHF. The rearrangement uses TRBV18 and TRBJ1-6; possible D gene TRBD1, 5 bases. The CDR3 totals 14 residues. Germline lookup yields CDR1 KGHSH and CDR2 LQKENI. The V end lost 3 bases, the J end lost 6 bases, and 9 bases lay between the germline ends. Full variable domain (remainder filled in from reference TRBV18 and TRBJ1-6): NAGVMQNPRHLVRRRGQEARLRCSPMKGHSHVYWYRQLPEEGLKFMVYLQKENIIDESGMPKERFSAEFPKEGPSILRIQQVVRGDSAAYFCASSPERGNSPLHFGNGTRLTVT.

This chain links TRBV7-8 with TRBJ1-2; TRBD1 is a possible D gene (6 bases). The CDR3 has 14 amino acids. Germline CDR1 reads SGHVS; CDR2 reads FQNEAQ. V was clipped by 5 bases and J by 4 bases, with 14 bases between them. The CDR3 nucleotides are TGTGCCAGCAGCCCAGGGGCGGCCATCTATGGCTACACCTTC. Its translation is CASSPGAAIYGYTF.

CDR3 nucleotides: TGTGCCAGCAGCCCCCCCCTGCGGGGGGCCAATGAGCAGTTCTTC. This sequence encodes CASSPPLRGANEQFF. The genes are TRBV7-8 and TRBJ2-1; TRBD2 aligns across 8 bases. Germline-derived CDR1 and CDR2 are SGHVS and FQNEAQ. The CDR3 extends over 15 amino acids. V shed 5 bases and J 6 bases; nucleotides not matched to a gene: 9.